These 21 T cell receptor beta chains originate from one sample sequenced in a study of regulatory and conventional T cells in breast cancer. Via MiXCR, TCRdb re-called the PCR reads, giving one row per CDR3 protein. The top ten clones hold roughly 1.5% of a sample with roughly 15,000 distinct CDR3 sequences, 32% of them seen once. Sequences were obtained from conventional T cells from blood. Receptors were obtained from a female donor in good health.

This clonotype was seen only a few times. The V call is TRBV3-1, the J call TRBJ2-2; D is possibly TRBD1 (5 bases). Trimming removed 0 bases at V and 7 bases at J, with 12 bases between. Looked up from germline, CDR1 is LGHDT and CDR2 is YNNKEL (reference sequence). The CDR3 covers 15 residues. The CDR3 sequence is CASSQEPPGIGELFF. CDR3 sequence (DNA): TGTGCCAGCAGCCAAGAGCCCCCAGGGATCGGGGAGCTGTTTTTT. Combining the CDR3 with reference TRBV3-1 and TRBJ2-2 gives the whole variable domain DTAVSQTPKYLVTQMGNDKSIKCEQNLGHDTMYWYKQDSKKFLKIMFSYNNKELIINETVPNRFSPKSPDKAHLNLHINSLELGDSAVYFCASSQEPPGIGELFFGEGSRLTVL.

The chain recombines TRBV2 with TRBJ2-3; D gene ambiguous. This CDR3 region has 12 residues. V shed 7 bases and J shed 7 bases, with 12 bases lying between them. The V gene's germline CDR1 is SNHLY and CDR2 FYNNEI. As DNA, the CDR3 is TGTGCCAGCACCCCAGACTGGCATACGCAGTATTTT. It is translated as CASTPDWHTQYF. The full variable domain, its missing parts supplied by reference TRBV2 and TRBJ2-3, is EPEVTQTPSHQVTQMGQEVILRCVPISNHLYFYWYRQILGQKVEFLVSFYNNEISEKSEIFDDQFSVERPDGSNFTLKIRSTKLEDSAMYFCASTPDWHTQYFGPGTRLTVL.

The count of this clonotype is one. V gene TRBV5-1 combines with J gene TRBJ1-1; D is perhaps TRBD1 (5 bases). V gave up 2 bases and J gave up 1 base, with 12 bases separating them. The CDR3 is 15 residues long. Per the germline V gene, CDR1 is SGHRS and CDR2 is YFSETQ. Here the CDR3 reads CASSLGQGWNTEAFF. DNA for the CDR3: TGCGCCAGCAGCTTAGGGCAGGGATGGAACACTGAAGCTTTCTTT.

The sample holds many counts of this clonotype. The chain combines TRBV6-5 with TRBJ1-5; D may be TRBD1 (5 bases). The length of the CDR3 is 14 residues. CDR1 and CDR2 (germline): MNHEY, SVGAGI. V gave up 4 bases and J gave up 7 bases, with 14 bases separating them. DNA for the CDR3: TGTGCCAGCAGTTCGGTCTCTGGGGGACAGCCCCAGCATTTT. Residues: CASSSVSGGQPQHF.

This clonotype showed up just a few times. Mismatch with germline at one junction end may stem from a read error. The V gene is TRBV18, the J gene TRBJ1-1, with a possible D match to TRBD1 (5 bases). This CDR3 comprises 15 residues. Germline values: CDR1 KGHSH, CDR2 LQKENI. The CDR3 spells CASSPTDGRGTEDFF. The CDR3, as DNA: TGTGCCAGCTCCCCAACGGACGGGAGGGGTACTGAAGATTTCTTT.

This clonotype was picked up one time. A read error may be the cause here, since a much bigger clone is one base away. The rearrangement uses TRBV4-1 and TRBJ2-1, with D unclear. V was clipped by 4 bases and J by 6 bases, with 4 bases between them. This CDR3 is 11 amino acids long. The germline V gene encodes CDR1 MGHRA and CDR2 YSYEKL. CDR3 bases: TGCGCCAGCAGCCTCCCCAATGAGCAGTTCTTC. This codes for CASSLPNEQFF.

This clonotype was seen a few times. This rearrangement joins TRBV20-1 to TRBJ1-4; tentative D call: TRBD1 (5 bases). The CDR3 extends over 12 amino acids. Germline V gene data show CDR1 as DFQATT and CDR2 as SNEGSKA (reference sequence). The CDR3 nucleotides read TGCAGCGTTCGGAAAGGGGATGAAAAACTGTTTTTT. This sequence encodes CSVRKGDEKLFF.

The rearrangement joins TRBV20-1 to TRBJ2-7; TRBD2 aligns across 8 bases. CDR1 and CDR2 from the germline V gene are DFQATT and SNEGSKA (reference sequence). Trimming took 3 bases from V and 2 from J; bases not matched to a gene: 12. The CDR3 loop spans 16 amino acids. The CDR3 bases are TGCAGTGCTAGGAGCCCAGGGGATAGCGGGACCTACGAGCAGTACTTC. Translating gives CSARSPGDSGTYEQYF.

About this clonotype itself: The conserved phenylalanine or tryptophan is not found at the CDR3 terminus, so this likely reflects a read error. In nucleotides, the CDR3 is TGCAGTGCTAGAGATCCCAGGTCGAAGACTGAAGCTTTCCTT. It is translated as CSARDPRSKTEAFL. This chain connects TRBV20-1 to TRBJ1-1; the D is unclear. CDR1 is DFQATT and CDR2 is SNEGSKA in the germline V gene (reference sequence). V dropped 0 bases and J dropped 5 bases, with 13 bases sitting between them. This CDR3 spans 14 amino acids.

The chain has TRBV7-9 and TRBJ1-2, with D hard to call. V dropped 5 bases and J dropped 8 bases, with 18 bases sitting between them. The CDR3 runs 14 residues. Germline V gene data show CDR1 as SEHNR and CDR2 as FQNEAQ (reference sequence). The CDR3 bases are TGTGCCAGCAGCCCCCGCGAGGCCCCAGGAGGCTACACCTTC. Amino acids: CASSPREAPGGYTF.

This clonotype counts as medium-sized (0.01 to 0.1%). The CDR3 loop reads CASNRGKETQYF. The CDR3 DNA sequence: TGTGCCAGCAATCGAGGGAAAGAGACCCAGTACTTC. This chain joins TRBV12-3 or TRBV12-4 and TRBJ2-5, with a possible D match to TRBD2 (5 bases). The CDR3 has 12 amino acids. V shed 7 bases and J shed 3 bases, with 9 bases lying between them.

This clonotype occurred a few times. The chain is built from TRBV7-9 and TRBJ2-1, with unresolved D. The CDR3 extends over 11 amino acids. Trimming took off 7 bases at V and 14 bases at J, with 15 bases between the two ends. The germline gives CDR1 SEHNR, CDR2 FQNEAQ (reference sequence). The CDR3 reads CASTRVGGEFF. The CDR3 bases are TGTGCCAGCACCAGAGTTGGTGGCGAGTTCTTC.

This clonotype is medium-sized. V gene TRBV11-1 combines with J gene TRBJ1-5; perhaps TRBD1 as D (5 bases). Germline CDR1 SGHAT, CDR2 FQDESV (reference sequence). V lost 6 bases to trimming and J lost 4 bases, with 16 bases between them. CDR3 size: 15 residues. The CDR3 loop is CASSPGRDANQPQHF. The CDR3 DNA reads as TGTGCCAGCAGTCCCGGCCGGGACGCAAATCAGCCCCAGCATTTT.

V usage is TRBV15 and J usage is TRBJ1-1, with TRBD1 as a possible D gene (6 bases). The CDR3 sequence is 15 residues long. Between the trimmed V and J ends, which lost 3 bases and 1 base, there was a span of 12 bases. In germline, CDR1 is LNHNV, CDR2 YYDKDF (reference sequence). The CDR3 sequence: CATSSPGQSNTEAFF. As DNA, the CDR3 is TGTGCCACCAGCAGCCCGGGACAATCGAACACTGAAGCTTTCTTT.

Judged by abundance, this clonotype is medium-sized. The V call is TRBV2, the J call TRBJ1-5; D not resolved. The V gene lost 3 bases and the J gene lost 5 bases, with 11 bases spanning the gap. The CDR3 runs 14 residues. Germline V gene sequence: CDR1 SNHLY, CDR2 FYNNEI. Written as DNA, the CDR3 is TGTGCCAGCAGTGATTTACAGACCTATCAGCCCCAGCATTTT. Its protein is CASSDLQTYQPQHF.

As concerns this clonotype: A much larger clone differs from this one at a single base, so this may be a read error. The V and J genes are TRBV7-2 and TRBJ1-5, with TRBD1 matching 7 bases. The V and J ends lost 2 bases and 9 bases, in that order; junction bases with no gene match: 7. The CDR3 contains 14 residues. Germline values: CDR1 SGHTA, CDR2 FQGNSA. The DNA for the CDR3 is TGTGCCAGCAGCTTACGACAGGGAGGTCGGCCCCAGCATTTT. This codes for CASSLRQGGRPQHF.

This clonotype turned up a few times. This rearrangement joins TRBV27 to TRBJ2-1; 7 nucleotides match TRBD2. This CDR3 has 14 residues. Germline V CDR1 and CDR2: MNHEY, SMNVEV (reference sequence). V lost 5 bases, J lost 4 bases, and 5 bases stayed unmatched. CDR3 sequence (DNA): TGTGCCAGCAGTCTTGGTAGCGGGTACAATGAGCAGTTCTTC. Protein sequence: CASSLGSGYNEQFF.

As DNA, the CDR3 is TGTGCCAGCAGCGAAAAGGGGACTAGCGGATACTACGAGCAGTACTTC. Encoded protein: CASSEKGTSGYYEQYF. The chain carries TRBV5-8 and TRBJ2-7; 11 bases agree with TRBD2. Germline V gene data show CDR1 as SGHTS and CDR2 as YDEGEE. V lost 4 bases to trimming and J lost 3 bases; unmatched junction nucleotides: 9. There are 16 residues in the CDR3.

This clonotype is medium-sized (0.01 to 0.1%). This chain links TRBV20-1 with TRBJ2-3, with D maybe TRBD2 (6 bases). CDR1 DFQATT and CDR2 SNEGSKA come from the germline V gene (reference sequence). The V end was cut by 0 bases, the J end by 2 bases, with 12 bases between. This CDR3 has 15 residues. CDR3 sequence (DNA): TGCAGTGCTAGAGATTTCGGGGGTTCCACAGATACGCAGTATTTT. Its protein product is CSARDFGGSTDTQYF.

This chain uses TRBV5-6 with TRBJ1-2; D remains unclear. The CDR3 is made up of 14 amino acids. Germline CDR1 reads SGHDT; CDR2 reads YYEEEE. V was trimmed by 0 bases and J by 2 bases, leaving 8 bases between them. The CDR3 bases are TGTGCCAGCAGCTTGGGCAGCCTAAACTATGGCTACACCTTC. It specifies CASSLGSLNYGYTF.

This clonotype rates as medium-sized (0.01 to 0.1%). The gene calls are TRBV4-1 and TRBJ2-2, with D perhaps TRBD1 (5 bases). The CDR3 covers 12 residues. The ends were cut back, 1 base at V and 8 bases at J, with 5 bases in the middle. The V gene's germline CDR1 is MGHRA and CDR2 YSYEKL. The CDR3 bases are TGCGCCAGCAGCCAAGGGACAGGGGAGCTGTTTTTT. It specifies CASSQGTGELFF.